The sequence of this TCR beta chain was determined in a study of T cell responses to AZD1222 COVID-19 vaccine. V lost 5 bases and J lost 4, with 17 bases in between. The CDR3 is 15 amino acids. In germline, CDR1 is SGHTA, CDR2 FQGTGA. Only in-frame clones appear in the TCRdb table, and some are missing; sequencing was by immunoSEQ multiplex PCR. The sample carries 95,000 to 150,000 clones, 85% to 95% recorded once. The sequence was obtained from an adult in good health. Here the sequenced sample was peripheral blood, taken on day 0 of AZD1222 vaccination. The gene calls are TRBV7-3 and TRBJ1-2, with a tentative D call TRBD1 (5 bases). This chain's CDR3 is CASSPGATPFYGYTF. The CDR3 DNA reads TGTGCCAGCAGCCCCGGGGCAACACCATTCTATGGCTACACCTTC. Full variable domain (rest looked up from reference TRBV7-3 and TRBJ1-2): GAGVSQTPSNKVTEKGKYVELRCDPISGHTALYWYRQSLGQGPEFLIYFQGTGAADDSGLPNDRFFAVRPEGSVSTLKIQRTERGDSAVYLCASSPGATPFYGYTFGSGTRLTVV.